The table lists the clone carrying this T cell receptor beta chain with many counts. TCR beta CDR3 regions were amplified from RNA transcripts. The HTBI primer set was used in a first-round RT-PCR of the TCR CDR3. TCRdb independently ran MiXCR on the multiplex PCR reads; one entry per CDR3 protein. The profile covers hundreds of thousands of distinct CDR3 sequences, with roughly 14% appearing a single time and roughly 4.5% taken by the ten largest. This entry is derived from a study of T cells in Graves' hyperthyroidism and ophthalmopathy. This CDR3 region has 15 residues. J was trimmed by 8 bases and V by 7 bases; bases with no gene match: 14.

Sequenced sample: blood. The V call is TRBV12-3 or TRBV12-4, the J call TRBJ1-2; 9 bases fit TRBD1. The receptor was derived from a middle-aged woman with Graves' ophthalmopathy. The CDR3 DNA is TGTGCCAGCACCCCGGGACAGGGAACGATTGGCGGCTACACCTTC. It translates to CASTPGQGTIGGYTF.